This TCR beta chain stems from a study of shared clonotypes between healthy human individuals (dated by TCRdb to about 2020). In the study overall: A few men and a couple of women, aged 18 to 49 years, made up the cohort. For each donor, three plates each were used for CD4 naive and CD4 memory, two plates were used for CD8 naive, and one plate was used for CD8 memory. The study deeply sequenced blood TCR repertoires of five healthy adults to estimate repertoire size and the extent of clonotype sharing between individuals. To increase sequencing depth and limit assay-specific biases, TCR repertoire library preparation and sequencing were carried out by different laboratories using diverse techniques. Each donor's leukapheresis produced roughly between about 0.85 and 10 billion PBMCs.

The donors were healthy, HIV-negative adults with no recently reported acute infections or vaccinations. Only Caucasian adults living in Nashville, Tennessee, USA were represented among the donors. CD4+ T cells were enriched by magnetic negative selection; naive cells were then positively selected on CD45RA, and the negative fraction formed the memory subset. Blood was obtained by leukapheresis, after which PBMCs were separated by Ficoll-Histopaque density gradient centrifugation and cryopreserved in liquid nitrogen vapor phase. Purity and quantity of every magnetically sorted T cell population were checked by analytical flow cytometry. Genomic DNA was isolated from each sorted fraction and quantified by UV absorbance on a Nanodrop 2000c. V drops 1 base and J drops 2 bases, leaving 15 bases in between. The germline V gene (reference sequence) sets CDR1 to SEHNR and CDR2 to FQNEAQ. The CDR3 runs 16 residues from the cysteine to the phenylalanine. This entry keeps only the CDR3 DNA: 48 bases, framed from base 1.

Using the deep immunoSEQ assay, TCR CDR3 regions were amplified from genomic DNA by multiplex PCR. Genomic DNA extracted from each cell subset was distributed evenly over all wells of several immunoSEQ 96-well plates, and each plate served as one replicate. For sorted subsets, 200 to 250 ng of genomic DNA, equivalent to 25,000 to 35,000 T cell genomes, went into each replicate PCR. Purified libraries were measured with a Qubit 3.0 fluorometer, size-checked on a Bioanalyzer 2100, and measured again with the KAPA Library Quantification kit. A separate single-read 150-cycle Illumina NextSeq 550 flow cell was used to sequence each immunoSEQ 96-well plate. The authors' analysis ran thus. Because the immunoSEQ output included only junctional sequences and no quality scores, the filtering could not be the same as the filtering used for full-length reads. To assign V/J genes and CDR3, sequences were annotated using PyIR, a Python wrapper for IgBLAST v1.9, with IMGT germline references. Reads were filtered out if the reads had weak V/J assignments (E-value above 1e-6), no CDR3, stop codons, out-of-frame junctions, or ambiguous translated residues. V3J clonotypes were defined as sequences sharing the same inferred V gene, J gene, and CDR3 amino acid sequence. To compute the percentage overlap between repertoires, the number of shared unique clonotypes was divided by the size of the smaller repertoire. Richness of each repertoire was evaluated using RTK rarefaction, the Chao1 estimator, and Recon v2.1 estimates of unobserved clonotypes. Generation probabilities for all TCRbeta clonotypes obtained by the gDNA method from a few donors were computed using OLGA. The source is immuneACCESS, and TCRdb retained only in-frame sequences with V and J called. Part of the clones is not carried over; for the studies checked, unresolved V genes explain less than half of this, and the remainder is unexplained. D and trimming were read from the DNA, whereas the V and J calls and clone size are those reported in that table. Recorded for this sample are millions of clones; approximately 90% of them occurred a single time. Over 0.12% of the sample rests with the top ten.

Paper-wide results and their limitations: Estimated clonotype richness was generally larger for naive than for memory subsets. Sampling was restricted to blood, and TCR repertoires in tissues likely differ from the TCR repertoires found in blood. Incomplete sequencing was indicated by rarefaction of sorted-subset datasets, despite the large sequencing depth. Because the study included only a small number of donors, the genetic and exposure-history diversity represented was limited. Compared with non-shared clonotypes, clonotypes shared by all four sorted-subset donors had higher generation probabilities. Pairwise subsampling indicated that sequencing depth was expected to affect the degree of clonotype sharing among donors. Sharing across several donors was observed for roughly 5.4% of naive CD4, less than 4% of naive CD8, over 2% of memory CD4, and about 0.4% of memory CD8 clonotypes.

As to this clone: Its antigen remains unidentified. It has no much larger one-base neighbor in the sample; base qualities were not kept.

Sequenced sample: naive CD4+ T cells sorted from blood. The cell subset or site label, read with the paper, signifies: CD45RA+ positively selected. In this chain, TRBV7-9 is recombined with TRBJ2-7, with the D assignment possibly TRBD1 or TRBD2, given 5 matching bases for each. The receptor comes from a man younger than 35 in good health. The bases read TGTGCCAGCAGCTTAGTAAGCGGCAGGGCCCCCTACGAGCAGTACTTC. The encoded protein is CASSLVSGRAPYEQYF.